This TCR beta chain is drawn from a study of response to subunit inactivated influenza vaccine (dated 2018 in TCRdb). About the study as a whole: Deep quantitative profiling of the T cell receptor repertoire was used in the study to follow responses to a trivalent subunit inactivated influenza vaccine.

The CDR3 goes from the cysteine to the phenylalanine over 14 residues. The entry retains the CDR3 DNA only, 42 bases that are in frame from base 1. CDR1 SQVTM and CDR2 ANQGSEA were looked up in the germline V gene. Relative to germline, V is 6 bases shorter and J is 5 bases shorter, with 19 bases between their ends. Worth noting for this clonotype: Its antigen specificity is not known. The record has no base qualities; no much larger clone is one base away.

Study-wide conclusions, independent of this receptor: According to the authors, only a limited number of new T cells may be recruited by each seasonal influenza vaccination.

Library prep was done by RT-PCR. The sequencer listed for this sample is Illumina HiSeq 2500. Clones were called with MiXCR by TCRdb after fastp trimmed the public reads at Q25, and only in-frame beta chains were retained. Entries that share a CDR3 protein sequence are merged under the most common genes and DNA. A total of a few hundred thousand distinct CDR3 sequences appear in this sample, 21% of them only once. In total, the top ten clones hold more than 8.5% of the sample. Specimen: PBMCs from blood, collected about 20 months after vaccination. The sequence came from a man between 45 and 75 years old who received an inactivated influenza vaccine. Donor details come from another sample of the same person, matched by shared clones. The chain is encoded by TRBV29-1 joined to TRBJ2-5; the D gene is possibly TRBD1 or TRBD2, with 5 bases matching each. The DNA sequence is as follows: TGCAGCGTGAACCGGGACCAGGGTTGGGAGACCCAGTACTTC. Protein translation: CSVNRDQGWETQYF.